Listed here is a single T cell receptor beta chain. Antigen: not known. V was pared by 4 bases and J by 6 bases, with 6 bases of the junction left unmatched. The CDR3 spans 16 residues. CDR1 is SGHRS, CDR2 YFSETQ, per germline. This entry comes from a study of cytomegalovirus exposure and HLA in healthy donors. 13 Jbeta primers and 60 Vbeta primers were used for the PCR. Some clones are missing from TCRdb's copy, which holds only in-frame ones; the method was immunoSEQ multiplex PCR. The sample includes about 170,000 clones, about 88% of them seen just once. Study conclusions and caveats: Reportedly, HLA-A and HLA-B alleles of most subjects were accurately predicted from TCR beta. Equally common other TCR beta chains were less clonally expanded than HLA-associated ones, a later analysis found.

This receptor was taken from a man aged 18 to 30 in good health and CMV-seropositive. Material: PBMCs. The chain carries TRBV5-1 and TRBJ2-3, with 15 bases lining up with TRBD2. The CDR3 reads CASSAGTSGGRDTQYF. For the CDR3, the DNA is TGCGCCAGCAGCGCCGGGACTAGCGGGGGGAGGGATACGCAGTATTTT.